This TCR beta chain was observed in a study of T cell repertoires in cytomegalovirus infection. Study information: Public TCR beta signatures were indicative of both CMV infection and a matching HLA type.

This clonotype was found a few times. Its specificity is unknown. Each CDR3 protein gets one entry after TCRdb re-called the reads with MiXCR. There are roughly 300,000 distinct CDR3 sequences in the sample; more than 9% occur only once, and approximately 4.5% lies in the top ten. The CDR3 totals 15 residues. V lost 0 bases to trimming and J lost 3 bases, with 11 bases between them. Germline V CDR1 and CDR2: SGHTA, FQGNSA. The study, taken as a whole, reports: Accumulated public TCR beta family frequency recognized individuals carrying CMV together with the relevant HLA.

The rearrangement links TRBV7-2 to TRBJ1-2; TRBD1 is a possible D gene (6 bases). The sequence was collected from a human donor in good health (CMV status not recorded). Some clones in this sample may be carry-over from other donors' samples. Sequencing used PBMCs. Here the CDR3 reads CASSLAFQGHYGYTF. CDR3 sequence (DNA): TGTGCCAGCAGCTTAGCGTTTCAGGGGCACTATGGCTACACCTTC. The whole variable domain, remainder taken from reference TRBV7-2 and TRBJ1-2, is GAGVSQSPSNKVTEKGKDVELRCDPISGHTALYWYRQSLGQGLEFLIYFQGNSAPDKSGLPSDRFSAERTGGSVSTLTIQRTQQEDSAVYLCASSLAFQGHYGYTFGSGTRLTVV.